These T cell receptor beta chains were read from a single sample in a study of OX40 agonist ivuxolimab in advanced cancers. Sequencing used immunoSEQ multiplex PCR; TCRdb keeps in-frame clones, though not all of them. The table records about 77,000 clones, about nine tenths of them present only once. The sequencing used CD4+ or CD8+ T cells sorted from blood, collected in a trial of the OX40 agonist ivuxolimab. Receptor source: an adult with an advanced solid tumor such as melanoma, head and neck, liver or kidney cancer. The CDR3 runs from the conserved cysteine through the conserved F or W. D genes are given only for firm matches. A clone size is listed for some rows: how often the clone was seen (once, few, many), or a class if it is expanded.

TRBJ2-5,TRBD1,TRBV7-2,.,TGTGCCAGCAGCTTAAGAGACAGGGGGGAGACCCAGTACTTC,CASSLRDRGETQYF
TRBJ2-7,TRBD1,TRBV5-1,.,TGCGCCAGCAGCCAAGGACAGGACTACGAGCAGTACTTC,CASSQGQDYEQYF
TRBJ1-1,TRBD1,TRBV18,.,TGTGCCAGCTCAACTATGACAGGGCCCACTGAAGCTTTCTTT,CASSTMTGPTEAFF
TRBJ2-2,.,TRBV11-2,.,TGTGCCAGCAGCTTATACGGGGAGCTGTTTTTT,CASSLYGELFF
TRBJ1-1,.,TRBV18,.,TGTGCCAGCTCATTCGATGTGGGGAACACTGAAGCTTTCTTT,CASSFDVGNTEAFF
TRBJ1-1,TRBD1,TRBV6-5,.,TGTGCCAGCACCCAGGGGGCTGAAGCTTTCTTT,CASTQGAEAFF
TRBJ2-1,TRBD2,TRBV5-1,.,TGCGCCAGCAGCTTGACTAGCGGGGTGGATGAGCAGTTCTTC,CASSLTSGVDEQFF
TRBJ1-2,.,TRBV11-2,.,TGTGCCAGCAGCTTAGAAAGGACCAGGGGCGCGCCACTATCCTATGGCTACACCTTC,CASSLERTRGAPLSYGYTF
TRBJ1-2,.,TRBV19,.,TGTGCCAGTAGTATGCTAGCGTCCAACTATGGCTACACCTTC,CASSMLASNYGYTF
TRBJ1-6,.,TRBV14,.,TGTGCCAGCAGCCTGCTAGGGGACGGGGATTCACCCCTCCACTTT,CASSLLGDGDSPLHF
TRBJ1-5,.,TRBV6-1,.,TGTGCCAGCGGTCGACAATCGTATCAGCCCCAGCATTTT,CASGRQSYQPQHF
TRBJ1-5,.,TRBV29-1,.,TGCAGCGCCGGGGCAGCAAATCAGCCCCAGCATTTT,CSAGAANQPQHF
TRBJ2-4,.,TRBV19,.,TGTGCCAGTAGTATAGGATCGGGGAGATGGAACATTCAGTACTTC,CASSIGSGRWNIQYF
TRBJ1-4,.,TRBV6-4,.,TGTGCCAGCAGGACGGAGGGGGGCGCGAGTGAAAAACTGTTTTTT,CASRTEGGASEKLFF
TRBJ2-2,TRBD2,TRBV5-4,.,TGTGCCAGCAGCCAGGGACTAGCGGGGGGGACCTCCGGGGAGCTGTTTTTT,CASSQGLAGGTSGELFF
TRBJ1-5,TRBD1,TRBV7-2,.,TGTGCCAGCAGCCACAGACAGGGGGGCCAGCCCCAGCATTTT,CASSHRQGGQPQHF
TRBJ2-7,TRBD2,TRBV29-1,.,TGCAGCGTTGAACGGCTAGCGGGAACCTACGAGCAGTACTTC,CSVERLAGTYEQYF
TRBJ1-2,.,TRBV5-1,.,TGCGCCAGCAGCTTGGCTGGGGGGGGCTATGGCTACACCTTC,CASSLAGGGYGYTF
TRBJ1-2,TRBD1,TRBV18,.,TGTGCCAGCTCACCACTTACAGGGGGGGACTATGGCTACACCTTC,CASSPLTGGDYGYTF
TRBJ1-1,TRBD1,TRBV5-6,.,TGTGCCAGCAGCTTGCCGGGACAGGAGTTCGAAGCTTTCTTT,CASSLPGQEFEAFF
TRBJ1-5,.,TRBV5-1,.,TGCGCCAGCAGCCCCGGGGGCTATAGCAATCAGCCCCAGCATTTT,CASSPGGYSNQPQHF
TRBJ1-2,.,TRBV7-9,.,TGTGCCAGCAGCTTAGCAAGAGAGAGCTATGGCTACACCTTC,CASSLARESYGYTF
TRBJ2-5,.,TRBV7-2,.,TGTGCCAGCAGCTCCCCCTCCCGGGCCCAGTACTTC,CASSSPSRAQYF
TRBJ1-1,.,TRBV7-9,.,TGTGCCAGCAGCCTTCGGACGGTGAACACTGAAGCTTTCTTT,CASSLRTVNTEAFF
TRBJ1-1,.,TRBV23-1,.,TGCGCCAGCAGTCAAAGAGGATTCAAGGGAACTGAAGCTTTCTTT,CASSQRGFKGTEAFF
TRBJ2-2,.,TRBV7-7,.,TGTGCTAGCAGCACAAACTCGGGACTCACCGGGGAGCTGTTTTTT,CASSTNSGLTGELFF
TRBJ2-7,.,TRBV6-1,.,TGTGCCAGCAGTGAAGCAGGGAACCGCTACGAGCAGTACTTC,CASSEAGNRYEQYF
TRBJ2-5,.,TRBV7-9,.,TGTGCCAGCAGCTTTGAACACAGTTTTGAGACCCAGTACTTC,CASSFEHSFETQYF
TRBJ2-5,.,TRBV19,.,TGTGCCAGTAGTATAGATCTGGGAGAGACCCAGTACTTC,CASSIDLGETQYF
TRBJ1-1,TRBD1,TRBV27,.,TGTGCCAGCAGTTTAAACAGGGGCCAGAACACTGAAGCTTTCTTT,CASSLNRGQNTEAFF
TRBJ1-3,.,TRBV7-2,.,TGTGCCAGCAGCTTAAGAGTCTCTGGAAACACCATATATTTT,CASSLRVSGNTIYF
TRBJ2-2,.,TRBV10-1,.,TGCGCCAGCAGTGGGACACCCAACACCGGGGAGCTGTTTTTT,CASSGTPNTGELFF
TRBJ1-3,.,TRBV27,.,TGTGCCAGCAGAAGGGGGAGTTCGGGAAACACCATATATTTT,CASRRGSSGNTIYF
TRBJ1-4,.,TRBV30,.,TGTGCCTGCCAAGTGGGGTCTAGGGAAAAACTGTTTTTT,CACQVGSREKLFF
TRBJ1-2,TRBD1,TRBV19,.,TGTGCCAGTAGGACCAGCGGGACAGTCTATGGCTACACCTTC,CASRTSGTVYGYTF
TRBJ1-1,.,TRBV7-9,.,TGTGCCAGCAGCTCGGGTCGGACTCAAGCTTTCTTT,CASSSGRTQAFF
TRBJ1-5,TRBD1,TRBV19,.,TGTGCCAGTAGTTCCCTCTCAGGGGGCACGGGTCAGCCCCAGCATTTT,CASSSLSGGTGQPQHF
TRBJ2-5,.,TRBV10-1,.,TGCGCCAGCAGTAGCCAGGGAGGAGAGACCCAGTACTTC,CASSSQGGETQYF
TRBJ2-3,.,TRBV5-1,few,TGCGCCAGCAGCTTGGAGGTCGCCACAGATACGCAGTATTTT,CASSLEVATDTQYF
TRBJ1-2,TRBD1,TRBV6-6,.,TGTGCCAGCAGTACAGGACAGGGAGGAAGCGGCTACACCTTC,CASSTGQGGSGYTF
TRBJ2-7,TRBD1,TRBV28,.,TGTGCCAGCCGGGACAGGGTTTCCTACGAGCAGTACTTC,CASRDRVSYEQYF
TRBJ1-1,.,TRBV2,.,TGTGCCAGCAAAGGGGAGGCCACTGAAGCTTTCTTT,CASKGEATEAFF
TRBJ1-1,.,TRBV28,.,TGTGCCAGCAGTTTTTATGGGATGAACACTGAAGCTTTCTTT,CASSFYGMNTEAFF
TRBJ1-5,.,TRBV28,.,TGTGCCAGCAATGGGGGGTATAGCAATCAGCCCCAGCATTTT,CASNGGYSNQPQHF
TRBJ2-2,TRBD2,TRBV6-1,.,TGTGCCAGCAGTGAAGGGTCTAGCGGGTACACCGGGGAGCTGTTTTTT,CASSEGSSGYTGELFF
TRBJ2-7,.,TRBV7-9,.,TGTGCCAGCAGCTTAGCGCTCGGGGACCGGAGCTCCTACGAGCAGTACTTC,CASSLALGDRSSYEQYF
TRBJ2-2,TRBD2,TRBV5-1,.,TGCGCCAGCAGCTCTCCTACTAGCGGGAACACCGGGGAGCTGTTTTTT,CASSSPTSGNTGELFF
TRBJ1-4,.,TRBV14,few,TGTGCCAGCAGTTTACAGGGATATAATGAAAAACTGTTTTTT,CASSLQGYNEKLFF
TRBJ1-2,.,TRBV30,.,TGTGCCTGGAGTGGACTATTGGAAGGCTACACCTTC,CAWSGLLEGYTF
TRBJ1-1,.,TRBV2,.,TGTGCCAGCAGTGAATGGACTGAAGCTTTCTTT,CASSEWTEAFF
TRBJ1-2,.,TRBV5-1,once,TGCGCCAGCAGCTTGGAATGGGCAGGGGAGGATGGCTACACCTTC,CASSLEWAGEDGYTF
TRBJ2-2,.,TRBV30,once,TGTGCCTGGAGTGTACGGGATTTCACGATTGCGGAGGTGGAGCTGTTTTTT,CAWSVRDFTIAEVELFF
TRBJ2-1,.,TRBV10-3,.,TGTGCCATAAGGACAGACCGGTCCTACAATGAGCAGTTCTTC,CAIRTDRSYNEQFF
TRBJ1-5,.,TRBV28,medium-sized,TGTGCCAGCAGTTTGACGAGCGGTAGAAATCAGCCCCAGCATTTT,CASSLTSGRNQPQHF
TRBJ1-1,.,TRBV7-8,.,TGTGCCAGCAGTAGCTGGGGTTCTTTCAACACTGAAGCTTTCTTT,CASSSWGSFNTEAFF
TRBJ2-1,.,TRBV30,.,TGTGCCTGGACTAGGGGAGGGGGGTTAAACAATGAGCAGTTCTTC,CAWTRGGGLNNEQFF
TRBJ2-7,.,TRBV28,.,TGTGCCAGCAGCCCCCAAGGGGGACGGCCCGAGCAGTACTTC,CASSPQGGRPEQYF
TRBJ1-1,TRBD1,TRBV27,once,TGTGCCAGCAGTTTATTTCCTCCGGGACAGCCAAAAGAAGCTTTCTTT,CASSLFPPGQPKEAFF
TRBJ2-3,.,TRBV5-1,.,TGCGCCAGCAAGGAAGGGTCCACAGATACGCAGTATTTT,CASKEGSTDTQYF